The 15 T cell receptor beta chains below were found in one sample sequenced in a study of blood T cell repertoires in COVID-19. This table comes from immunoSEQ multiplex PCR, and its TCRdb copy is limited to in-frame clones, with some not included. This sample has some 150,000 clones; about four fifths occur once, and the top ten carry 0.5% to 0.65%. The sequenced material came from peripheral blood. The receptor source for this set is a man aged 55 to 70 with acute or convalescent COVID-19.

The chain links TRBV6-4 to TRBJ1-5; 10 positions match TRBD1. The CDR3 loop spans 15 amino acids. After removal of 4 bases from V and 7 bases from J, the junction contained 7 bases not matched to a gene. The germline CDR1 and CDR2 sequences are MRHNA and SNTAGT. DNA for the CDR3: TGTGCCAGCAGTGGGGGGGACAGGGGTGGCCAGCCCCAGCATTTT. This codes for CASSGGDRGGQPQHF.

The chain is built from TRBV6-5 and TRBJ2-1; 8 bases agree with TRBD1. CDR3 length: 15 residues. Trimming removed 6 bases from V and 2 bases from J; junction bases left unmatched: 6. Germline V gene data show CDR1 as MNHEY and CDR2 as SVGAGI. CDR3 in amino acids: CASRKDRAPYNEQFF. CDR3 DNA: TGTGCCAGCAGGAAGGACAGGGCACCCTACAATGAGCAGTTCTTC.

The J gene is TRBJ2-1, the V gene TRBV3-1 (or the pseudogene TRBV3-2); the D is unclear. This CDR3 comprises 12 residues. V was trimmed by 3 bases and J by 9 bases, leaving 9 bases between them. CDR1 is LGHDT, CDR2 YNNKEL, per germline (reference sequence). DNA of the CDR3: TGTGCCAGCAGCCAGAGCGTGGCTGAGCAGTTCTTC. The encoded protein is CASSQSVAEQFF.

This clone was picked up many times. The DNA for the CDR3 is TGTGCCAGCAGCCCGGGTGCGGCGCAGTATTTT. Translation gives CASSPGAAQYF. This chain connects TRBV14 to TRBJ2-3; no reliable D call. V dropped 4 bases and J dropped 10 bases, with 9 bases sitting between them. The CDR3 contains 11 residues. The germline CDR1 and CDR2 sequences are SGHDN and FVKESK.

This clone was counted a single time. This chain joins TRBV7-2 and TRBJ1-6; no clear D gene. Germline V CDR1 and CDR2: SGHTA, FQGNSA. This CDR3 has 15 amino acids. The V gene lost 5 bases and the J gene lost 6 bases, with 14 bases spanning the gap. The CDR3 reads CASSRAGIFNSPLHF. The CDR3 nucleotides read TGTGCCAGCAGCCGCGCCGGGATCTTTAATTCACCCCTCCACTTT.

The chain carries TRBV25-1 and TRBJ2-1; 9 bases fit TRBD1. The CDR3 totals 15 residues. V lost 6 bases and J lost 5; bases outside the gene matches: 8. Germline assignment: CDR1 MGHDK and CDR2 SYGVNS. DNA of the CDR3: TGTGCCAGCAGCCACGCCGGGACAGGGAACAATGAGCAGTTCTTC. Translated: CASSHAGTGNNEQFF. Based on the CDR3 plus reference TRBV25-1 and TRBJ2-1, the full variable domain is EADIYQTPRYLVIGTGKKITLECSQTMGHDKMYWYQQDPGMELHLIHYSYGVNSTEKGDLSSESTVSRIRTEHFPLTLESARPSHTSQYLCASSHAGTGNNEQFFGPGTRLTVL.

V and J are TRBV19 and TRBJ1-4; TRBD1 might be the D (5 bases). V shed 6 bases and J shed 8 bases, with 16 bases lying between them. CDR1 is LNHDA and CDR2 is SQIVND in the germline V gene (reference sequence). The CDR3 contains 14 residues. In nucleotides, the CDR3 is TGTGCCAGTAGACAACAACTTCGGGGGGAAAAACTGTTTTTT. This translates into CASRQQLRGEKLFF.

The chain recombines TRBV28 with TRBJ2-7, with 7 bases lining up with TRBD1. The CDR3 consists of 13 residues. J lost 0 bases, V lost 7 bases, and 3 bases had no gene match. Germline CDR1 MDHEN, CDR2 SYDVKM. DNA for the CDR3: TGTGCCAGCAAGGCAGGGGGCTCCTACGAGCAGTACTTC. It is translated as CASKAGGSYEQYF.

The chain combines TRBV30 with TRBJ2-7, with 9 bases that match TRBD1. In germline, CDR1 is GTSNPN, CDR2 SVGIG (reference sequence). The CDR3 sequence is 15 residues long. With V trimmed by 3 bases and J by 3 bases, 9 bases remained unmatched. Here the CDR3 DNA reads TGTGCCTGGAGCGGCGGACAGGGGACCCTCTACGAGCAGTACTTC. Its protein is CAWSGGQGTLYEQYF.

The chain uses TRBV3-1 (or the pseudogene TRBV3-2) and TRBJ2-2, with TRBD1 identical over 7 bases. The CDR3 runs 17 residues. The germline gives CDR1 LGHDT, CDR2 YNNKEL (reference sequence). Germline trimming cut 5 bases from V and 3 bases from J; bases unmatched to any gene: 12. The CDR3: CASSYHRDRGDTGELFF. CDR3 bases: TGTGCCAGCAGCTATCACCGGGACAGAGGGGACACCGGGGAGCTGTTTTTT.

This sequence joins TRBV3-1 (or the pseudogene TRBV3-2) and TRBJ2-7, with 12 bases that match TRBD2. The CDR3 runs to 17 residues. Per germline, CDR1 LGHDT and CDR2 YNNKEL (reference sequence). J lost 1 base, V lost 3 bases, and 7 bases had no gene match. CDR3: CASSQGRLAGESYEQYF. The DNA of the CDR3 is TGTGCCAGCAGCCAGGGACGACTAGCGGGGGAATCCTACGAGCAGTACTTC.

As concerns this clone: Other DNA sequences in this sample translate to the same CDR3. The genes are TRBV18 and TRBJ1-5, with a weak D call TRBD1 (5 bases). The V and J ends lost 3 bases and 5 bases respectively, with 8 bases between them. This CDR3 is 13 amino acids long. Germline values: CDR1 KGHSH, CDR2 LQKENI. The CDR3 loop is CASSPDSHQPQHF. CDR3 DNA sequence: TGTGCCAGCTCACCCGACAGTCATCAGCCCCAGCATTTT.

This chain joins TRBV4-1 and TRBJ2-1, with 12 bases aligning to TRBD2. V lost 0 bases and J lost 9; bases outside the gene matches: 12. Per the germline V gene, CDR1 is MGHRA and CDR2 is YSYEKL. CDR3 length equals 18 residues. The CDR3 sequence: CASSQEGTTSGGLGEQFF. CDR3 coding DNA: TGCGCCAGCAGCCAAGAAGGGACCACTAGCGGGGGGCTAGGTGAGCAGTTCTTC.

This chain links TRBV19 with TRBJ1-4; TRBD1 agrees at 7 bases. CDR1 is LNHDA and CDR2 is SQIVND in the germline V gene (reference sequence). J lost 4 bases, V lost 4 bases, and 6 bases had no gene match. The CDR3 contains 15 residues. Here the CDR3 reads CASSNTRGYNEKLFF. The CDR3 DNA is TGTGCCAGTAGTAACACCAGGGGGTATAATGAAAAACTGTTTTTT.

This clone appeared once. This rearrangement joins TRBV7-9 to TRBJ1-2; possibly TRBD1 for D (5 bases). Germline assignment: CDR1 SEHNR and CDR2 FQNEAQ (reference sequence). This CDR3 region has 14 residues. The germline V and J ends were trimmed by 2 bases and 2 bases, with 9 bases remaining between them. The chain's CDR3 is CASSLSQGNYGYTF. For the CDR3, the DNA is TGTGCCAGCAGCTTATCTCAGGGAAACTATGGCTACACCTTC.